Below are 10 T cell receptor beta chains sequenced from a single sample in a study of CXCR3-negative and CXCR3-positive naive CD8 T cells. Points from the study as a whole: Naive cells positive for CXCR3 carried more hydrophobic TRB CDR3s than CXCR3-negative ones.

The authors prepared UMI-labeled TRB cDNA libraries by 5' RACE. After re-calling the 5' RACE reads, TCRdb lists one entry per CDR3 protein, DNA absent. Its clone listing holds around 140,000 distinct CDR3 sequences. These receptors' antigens are unknown. Sequenced sample: naive CXCR3+ CD8+ T cells from blood. Subset defined: CD45RO-CCR7+CD27+CD95- naive CD8+ T cells expressing CXCR3 (TNR3+). These receptors came from a human donor in good health. Some clones in this sample may be carry-over from other donors' samples.

The chain is built from TRBV5-1 and TRBJ2-7. The CDR3 is 14 residues long. Germline V CDR1 and CDR2: SGHRS, YFSETQ. The CDR3 region is CASSLAGSSHEQYF.

The chain recombines TRBV27 with TRBJ2-7; the D call from TCRdb, TRBD1, cannot be confirmed without DNA. Looked up from germline, CDR1 is MNHEY and CDR2 is SMNVEV (reference sequence). The CDR3 is 15 residues long. CDR3 amino acids: CASSLIGTGTYEQYF.

The J gene is TRBJ2-7, the V gene TRBV7-9; with no DNA, the TCRdb D assignment of TRBD2 cannot be verified. Germline CDR1 SEHNR, CDR2 FQNEAQ (reference sequence). CDR3 length: 14 amino acids. The CDR3 region is CASSFGRGAYEQYF.

The chain links TRBV7-9 to TRBJ2-6; the TRBD1 assignment by TCRdb is unverifiable without DNA. The CDR3 runs 18 residues. The germline V gene has CDR1 SEHNR and CDR2 FQNEAQ (reference sequence). The CDR3 spells CASIPVIGGLSGANVLTF.

The chain carries TRBV14 and TRBJ2-1; with no DNA, the TCRdb D assignment of TRBD1 cannot be verified. The CDR3 has 16 amino acids. Germline V gene sequence: CDR1 SGHDN, CDR2 FVKESK. The CDR3 sequence is CASSQTGGGYYNEQFF.

V gene TRBV10-3 combines with J gene TRBJ2-7; the TRBD2 assignment by TCRdb is unverifiable without DNA. The CDR3 spans 14 residues. In germline, CDR1 is ENHRY, CDR2 SYGVKD. The CDR3 loop reads CAISEPGLSYEQYF.

V and J are TRBV4-3 and TRBJ2-7. The germline CDR1 and CDR2 sequences are LGHNA and YSLEER. This CDR3 is 13 amino acids long. The CDR3 protein is CASSQDQTYEQYF.

V and J are TRBV20-1 and TRBJ1-2. CDR1 is DFQATT and CDR2 is SNEGSKA in the germline V gene (reference sequence). The CDR3 sequence is 11 residues long. This chain's CDR3 is CSARSDYGYTF.

The chain links TRBV15 to TRBJ2-7; checking the TCRdb D call of TRBD1 is not possible without DNA. This CDR3 contains 15 residues. Per the germline V gene, CDR1 is LNHNV and CDR2 is YYDKDF (reference sequence). The CDR3 loop reads CATSREIGGAYEQYF.

The CDR3 sequence: CASSWTWAPQDTQYF. J is TRBJ2-3 and V is TRBV5-5; checking the TCRdb D call of TRBD2 is not possible without DNA. CDR1 SGHKS and CDR2 YYEKEE come from the germline V gene (reference sequence). There are 15 residues in the CDR3.